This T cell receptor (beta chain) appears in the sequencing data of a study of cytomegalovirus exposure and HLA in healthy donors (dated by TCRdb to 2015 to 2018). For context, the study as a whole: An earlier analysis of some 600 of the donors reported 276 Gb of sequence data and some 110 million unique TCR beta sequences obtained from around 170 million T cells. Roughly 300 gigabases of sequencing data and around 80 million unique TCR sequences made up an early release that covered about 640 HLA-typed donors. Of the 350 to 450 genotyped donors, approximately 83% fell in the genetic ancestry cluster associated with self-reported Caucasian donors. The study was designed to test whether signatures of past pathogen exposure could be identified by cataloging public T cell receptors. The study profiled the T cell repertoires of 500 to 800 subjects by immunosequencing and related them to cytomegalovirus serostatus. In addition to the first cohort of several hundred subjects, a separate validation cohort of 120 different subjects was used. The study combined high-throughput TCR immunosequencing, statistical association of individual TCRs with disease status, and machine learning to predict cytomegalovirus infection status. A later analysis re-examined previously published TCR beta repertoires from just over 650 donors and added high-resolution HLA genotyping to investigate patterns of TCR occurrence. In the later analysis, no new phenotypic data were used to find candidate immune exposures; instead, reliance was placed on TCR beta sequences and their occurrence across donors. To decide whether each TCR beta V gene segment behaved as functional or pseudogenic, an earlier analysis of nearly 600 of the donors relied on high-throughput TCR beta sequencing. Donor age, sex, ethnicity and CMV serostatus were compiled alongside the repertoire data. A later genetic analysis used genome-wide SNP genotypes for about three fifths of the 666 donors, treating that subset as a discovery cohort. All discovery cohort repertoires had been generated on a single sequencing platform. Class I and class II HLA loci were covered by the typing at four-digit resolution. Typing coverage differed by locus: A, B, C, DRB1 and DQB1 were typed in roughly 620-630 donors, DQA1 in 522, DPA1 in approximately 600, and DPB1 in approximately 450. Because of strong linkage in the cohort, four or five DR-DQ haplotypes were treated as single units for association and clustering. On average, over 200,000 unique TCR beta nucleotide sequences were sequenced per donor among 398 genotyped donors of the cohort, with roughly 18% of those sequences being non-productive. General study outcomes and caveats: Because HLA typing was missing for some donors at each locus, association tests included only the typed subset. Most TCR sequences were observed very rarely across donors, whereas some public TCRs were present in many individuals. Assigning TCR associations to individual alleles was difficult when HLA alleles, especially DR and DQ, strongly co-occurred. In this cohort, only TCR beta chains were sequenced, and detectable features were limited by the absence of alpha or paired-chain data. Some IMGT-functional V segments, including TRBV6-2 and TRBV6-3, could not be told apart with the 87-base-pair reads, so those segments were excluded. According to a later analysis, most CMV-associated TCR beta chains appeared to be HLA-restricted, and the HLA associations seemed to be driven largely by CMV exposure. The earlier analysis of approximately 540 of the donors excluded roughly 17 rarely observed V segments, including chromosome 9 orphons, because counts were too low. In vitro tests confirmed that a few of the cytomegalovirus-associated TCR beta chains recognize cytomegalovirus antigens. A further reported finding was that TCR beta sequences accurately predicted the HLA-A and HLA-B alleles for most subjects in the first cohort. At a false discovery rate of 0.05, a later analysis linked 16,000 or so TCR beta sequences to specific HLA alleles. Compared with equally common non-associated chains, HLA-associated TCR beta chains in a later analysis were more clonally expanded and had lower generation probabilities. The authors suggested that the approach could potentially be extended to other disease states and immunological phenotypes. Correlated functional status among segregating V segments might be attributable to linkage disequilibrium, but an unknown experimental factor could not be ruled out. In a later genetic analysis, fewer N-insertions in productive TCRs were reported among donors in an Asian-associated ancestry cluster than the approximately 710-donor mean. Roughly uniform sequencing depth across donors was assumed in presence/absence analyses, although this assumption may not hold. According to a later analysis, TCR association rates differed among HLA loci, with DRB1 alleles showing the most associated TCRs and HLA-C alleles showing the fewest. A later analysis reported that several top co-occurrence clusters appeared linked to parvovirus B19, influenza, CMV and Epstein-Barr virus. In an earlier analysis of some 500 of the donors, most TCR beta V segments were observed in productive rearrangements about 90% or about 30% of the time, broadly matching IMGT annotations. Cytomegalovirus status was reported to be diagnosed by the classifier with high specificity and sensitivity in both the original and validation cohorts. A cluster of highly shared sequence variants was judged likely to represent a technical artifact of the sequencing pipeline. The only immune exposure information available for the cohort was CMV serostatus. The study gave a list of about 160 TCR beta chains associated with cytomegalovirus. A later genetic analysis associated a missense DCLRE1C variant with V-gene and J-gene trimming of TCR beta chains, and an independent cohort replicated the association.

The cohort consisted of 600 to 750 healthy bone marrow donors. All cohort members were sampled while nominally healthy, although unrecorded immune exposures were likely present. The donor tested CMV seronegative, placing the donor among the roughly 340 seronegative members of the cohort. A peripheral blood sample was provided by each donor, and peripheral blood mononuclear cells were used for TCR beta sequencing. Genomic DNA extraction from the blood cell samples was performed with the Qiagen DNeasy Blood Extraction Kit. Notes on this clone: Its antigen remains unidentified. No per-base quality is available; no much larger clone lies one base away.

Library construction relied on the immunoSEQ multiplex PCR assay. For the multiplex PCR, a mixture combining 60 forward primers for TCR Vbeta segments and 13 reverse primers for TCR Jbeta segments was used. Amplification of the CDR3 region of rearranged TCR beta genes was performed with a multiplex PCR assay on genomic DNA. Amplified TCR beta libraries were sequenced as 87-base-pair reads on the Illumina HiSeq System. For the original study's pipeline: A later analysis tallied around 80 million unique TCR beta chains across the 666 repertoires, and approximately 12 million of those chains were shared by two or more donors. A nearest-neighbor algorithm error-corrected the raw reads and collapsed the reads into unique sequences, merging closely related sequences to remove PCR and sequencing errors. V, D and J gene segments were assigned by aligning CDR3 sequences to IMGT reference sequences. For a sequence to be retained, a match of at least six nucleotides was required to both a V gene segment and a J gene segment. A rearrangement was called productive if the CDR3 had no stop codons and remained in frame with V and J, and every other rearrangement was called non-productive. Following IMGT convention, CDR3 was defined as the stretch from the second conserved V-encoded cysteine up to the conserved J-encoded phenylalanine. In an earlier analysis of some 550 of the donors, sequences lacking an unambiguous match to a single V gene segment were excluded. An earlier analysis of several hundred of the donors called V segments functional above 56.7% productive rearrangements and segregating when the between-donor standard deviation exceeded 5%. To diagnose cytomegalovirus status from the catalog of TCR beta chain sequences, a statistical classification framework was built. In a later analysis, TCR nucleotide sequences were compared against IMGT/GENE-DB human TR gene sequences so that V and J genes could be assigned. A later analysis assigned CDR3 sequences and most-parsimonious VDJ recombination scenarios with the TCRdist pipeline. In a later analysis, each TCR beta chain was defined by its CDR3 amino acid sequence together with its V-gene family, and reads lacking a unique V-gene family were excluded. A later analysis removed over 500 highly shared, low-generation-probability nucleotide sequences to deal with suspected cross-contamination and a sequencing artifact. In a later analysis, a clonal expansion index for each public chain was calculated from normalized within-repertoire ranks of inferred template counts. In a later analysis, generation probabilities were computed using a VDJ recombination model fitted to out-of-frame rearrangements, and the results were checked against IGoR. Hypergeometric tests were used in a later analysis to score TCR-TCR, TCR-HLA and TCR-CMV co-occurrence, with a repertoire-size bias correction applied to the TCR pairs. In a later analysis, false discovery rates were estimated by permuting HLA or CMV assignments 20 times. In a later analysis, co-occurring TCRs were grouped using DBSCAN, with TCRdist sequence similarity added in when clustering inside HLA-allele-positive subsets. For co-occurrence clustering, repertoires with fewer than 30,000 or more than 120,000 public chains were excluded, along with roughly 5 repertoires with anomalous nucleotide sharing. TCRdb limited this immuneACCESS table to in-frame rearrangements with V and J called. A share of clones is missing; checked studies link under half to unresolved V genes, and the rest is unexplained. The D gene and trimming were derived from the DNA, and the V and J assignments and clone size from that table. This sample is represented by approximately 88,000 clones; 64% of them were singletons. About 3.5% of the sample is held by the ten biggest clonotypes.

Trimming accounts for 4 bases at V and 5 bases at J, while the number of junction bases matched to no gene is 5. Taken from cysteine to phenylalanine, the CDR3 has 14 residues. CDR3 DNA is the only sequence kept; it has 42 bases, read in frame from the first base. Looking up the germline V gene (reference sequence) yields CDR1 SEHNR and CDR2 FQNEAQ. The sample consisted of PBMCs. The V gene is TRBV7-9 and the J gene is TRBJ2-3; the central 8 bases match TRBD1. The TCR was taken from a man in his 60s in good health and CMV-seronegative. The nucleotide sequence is TGTGCCAGCAGCTCTCAAGACAGGGGAGATACGCAGTATTTT. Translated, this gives CASSSQDRGDTQYF.